A selection of T cell receptor beta chains follows, all from one sample in a study of blood T cells in healthy people across ages. TCRdb re-analysed the 5' RACE reads in MiXCR, keeping a single row per CDR3 protein. The data contain around 1,000,000 distinct CDR3 sequences, 20% to 25% of them singletons. The same data also contributed to another study, on T cells of mothers and their children.

Sequencing was carried out using blood. These TCRs come from a girl under 10 years old in good health. The CDR3 runs from the conserved cysteine through the conserved F or W.

j_call	v_call	cdr3_length	cdr3_aa
TRBJ2-7	TRBV5-1	16	CASTNTPGQGGDEQYF
TRBJ2-7	TRBV6-5	14	CASSPDLAGNEQYF
TRBJ2-7	TRBV9	16	CASSVDIGVGLREQYF
TRBJ2-4	TRBV20-1	17	CSATDPSRDLAKNIQYF
TRBJ1-1	TRBV5-5	13	CASSLWQGPEAFF
TRBJ1-6	TRBV4-2	14	CASSQEVEDSPLHF
TRBJ2-7	TRBV7-3	16	CASSSPPGHGTYEQYF
TRBJ1-6	TRBV20-1	16	CSAREEGHSYNSPLHF
TRBJ2-2	TRBV5-1	12	CAIGGDTGELFF
TRBJ1-2	TRBV20-1	14	CSARDPAGRYGYTF
TRBJ2-5	TRBV12-3/TRBV12-4	15	CASSLEGLAVETQYF
TRBJ2-5	TRBV27	13	CASSPLRLGTQYF
TRBJ2-4	TRBV5-5	16	CASSPQGTLAKNIQYF
TRBJ1-1	TRBV7-6	18	CASSSVEWQPKTNTEAFF
TRBJ2-7	TRBV7-9	10	CASSLEPGDF
TRBJ1-2	TRBV12-3/TRBV12-4	14	CASSFWGPGGGYTF
TRBJ2-1	TRBV5-5	17	CASSLSWRKMSYNEQFF
TRBJ2-1	TRBV29-1	14	CSVTQGGPYNEQFF
TRBJ2-6	TRBV7-9	16	CASSSGTSSGANVLTF
TRBJ1-1	TRBV12-3/TRBV12-4	13	CTSSLDHGDEAFF
TRBJ2-7	TRBV6-6	14	CASSYGGTGHEQYF